These T cell receptor beta chains were read from a single sample in a study of blood T cell repertoires in COVID-19. Clones were read by immunoSEQ multiplex PCR, and TCRdb kept only the in-frame ones, dropping some. The sample holds a few hundred thousand clones; roughly nine tenths are singletons and the top ten take around 5.9%. The source material was PBMCs or T cells enriched from blood (not recorded which). These receptors originate from a woman aged 30 to 39 who had recovered from COVID-19. The CDR3 runs from the conserved cysteine through the conserved F or W. The order of the fields is CDR3 length, D gene, J gene, V gene, clone size, CDR3 protein, CDR3 DNA. A D gene is named only where the DNA matches it firmly. A clone size is listed for some rows: how often the clone was seen (once, few, many), or a class if it is expanded.

length: 13; D: .; J: TRBJ1-2; V: TRBV5-1; size: .; CDR3: CASSLGEHYGYTF; DNA: TGCGCCAGCAGCCTGGGAGAGCACTATGGCTACACCTTC
length: 14; D: .; J: TRBJ2-7; V: TRBV11-2; size: .; CDR3: CASSLGTGAYEQYF; DNA: TGTGCCAGCAGCTTAGGAACAGGCGCCTACGAGCAGTACTTC
length: 16; D: TRBD1; J: TRBJ1-2; V: TRBV6-5; size: .; CDR3: CASSYASGTGSNGYTF; DNA: TGTGCCAGCAGTTACGCCTCCGGGACAGGGTCAAATGGCTACACCTTC
length: 15; D: .; J: TRBJ2-6; V: TRBV3-1/TRBV3-2; size: .; CDR3: CASSHPGAGANVLTF; DNA: TGTGCCAGCAGCCACCCAGGGGCCGGGGCCAACGTCCTGACTTTC
length: 14; D: .; J: TRBJ2-1; V: TRBV9; size: .; CDR3: CASRATGNNNEQFF; DNA: TGTGCCAGCAGAGCTACAGGGAACAACAATGAGCAGTTCTTC
length: 15; D: TRBD2; J: TRBJ2-5; V: TRBV7-3; size: .; CDR3: CASSPGTSGQETQYF; DNA: TGTGCCAGCAGCCCCGGGACTAGCGGCCAAGAGACCCAGTACTTC
length: 17; D: .; J: TRBJ2-1; V: TRBV4-3; size: once; CDR3: CASSQDAVPIGVGEQFF; DNA: TGCGCCAGCAGCCAAGATGCAGTCCCAATTGGTGTTGGTGAGCAGTTCTTC
length: 14; D: .; J: TRBJ2-1; V: TRBV7-9; size: .; CDR3: CASSSGGGVGEQFF; DNA: TGTGCCAGCAGCTCCGGAGGGGGGGTCGGTGAGCAGTTCTTC
length: 15; D: .; J: TRBJ1-2; V: TRBV19; size: .; CDR3: CASSRLRTEHYGYTF; DNA: TGTGCCAGTAGTAGGCTTAGGACAGAGCATTATGGCTACACCTTC
length: 14; D: TRBD1; J: TRBJ1-2; V: TRBV19; size: .; CDR3: CASNQQGADYGYTF; DNA: TGTGCCAGTAACCAACAGGGGGCAGACTATGGCTACACCTTC
length: 14; D: .; J: TRBJ1-1; V: TRBV30; size: .; CDR3: CAWSGEGLNTEAFF; DNA: TGTGCCTGGAGTGGGGAGGGTCTGAACACTGAAGCTTTCTTT
length: 15; D: .; J: TRBJ1-1; V: TRBV23-1; size: .; CDR3: CASSQLGHPNTEAFF; DNA: TGCGCCAGCAGTCAGCTAGGACACCCGAACACTGAAGCTTTCTTT
length: 15; D: TRBD1; J: TRBJ2-2; V: TRBV2; size: .; CDR3: CASRLDRGNTGELFF; DNA: TGTGCCAGCAGATTGGACAGGGGAAACACCGGGGAGCTGTTTTTT
length: 11; D: .; J: TRBJ1-1; V: TRBV12-3/TRBV12-4; size: .; CDR3: CASSLSTEAFF; DNA: TGTGCCAGCAGTTTATCTACTGAAGCTTTCTTT
length: 16; D: TRBD2; J: TRBJ2-5; V: TRBV7-9; size: .; CDR3: CASSSGTSGGMKTQYF; DNA: TGTGCCAGCAGCTCGGGGACTAGCGGGGGGATGAAGACCCAGTACTTC
length: 14; D: .; J: TRBJ1-2; V: TRBV3-1/TRBV3-2; size: .; CDR3: CASSPRGGREGYTF; DNA: TGTGCCAGCAGCCCGCGGGGAGGGAGGGAAGGCTACACCTTC
length: 14; D: .; J: TRBJ1-4; V: TRBV18; size: .; CDR3: CASSPGGNNEKLFF; DNA: TGTGCCAGCTCACCGGGGGGTAATAATGAAAAACTGTTTTTT
length: 18; D: .; J: TRBJ1-4; V: TRBV4-2; size: .; CDR3: CASSQASSGVATNEKLFF; DNA: TGTGCCAGCAGCCAAGCTTCCTCCGGGGTTGCAACTAATGAAAAACTGTTTTTT